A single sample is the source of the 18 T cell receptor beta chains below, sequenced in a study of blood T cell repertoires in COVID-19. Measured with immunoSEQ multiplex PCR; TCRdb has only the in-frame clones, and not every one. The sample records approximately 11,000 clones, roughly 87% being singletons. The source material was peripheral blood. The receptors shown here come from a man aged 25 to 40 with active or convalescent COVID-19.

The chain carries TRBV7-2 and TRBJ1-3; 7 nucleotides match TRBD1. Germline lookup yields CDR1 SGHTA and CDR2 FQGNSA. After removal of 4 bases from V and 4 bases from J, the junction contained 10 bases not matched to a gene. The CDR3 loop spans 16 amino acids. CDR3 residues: CASSSQTGTYGNTIYF. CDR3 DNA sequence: TGTGCCAGCAGCTCCCAGACAGGGACTTACGGAAACACCATATATTTT. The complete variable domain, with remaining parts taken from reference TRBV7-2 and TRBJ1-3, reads GAGVSQSPSNKVTEKGKDVELRCDPISGHTALYWYRQSLGQGLEFLIYFQGNSAPDKSGLPSDRFSAERTGGSVSTLTIQRTQQEDSAVYLCASSSQTGTYGNTIYFGEGSWLTVV.

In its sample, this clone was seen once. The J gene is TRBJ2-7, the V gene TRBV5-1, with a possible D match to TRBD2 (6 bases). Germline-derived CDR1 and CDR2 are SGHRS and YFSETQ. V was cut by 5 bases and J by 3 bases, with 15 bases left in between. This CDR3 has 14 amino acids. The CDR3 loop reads CASRTTSSIYEQYF. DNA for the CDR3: TGCGCCAGCAGGACGACTAGTTCAATCTACGAGCAGTACTTC.

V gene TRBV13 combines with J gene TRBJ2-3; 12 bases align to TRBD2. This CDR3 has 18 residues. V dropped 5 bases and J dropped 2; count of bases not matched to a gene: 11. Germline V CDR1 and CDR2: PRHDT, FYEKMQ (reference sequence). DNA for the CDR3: TGTGCCAGCAGCCCGCCCTGGACTAGCGGGGATTACACAGATACGCAGTATTTT. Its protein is CASSPPWTSGDYTDTQYF.

The CDR3 DNA follows: TGCGCCAGCAGCCCCCGCCGGGTCGATGCCTATGGCTACACCTTC. Amino acids: CASSPRRVDAYGYTF. The chain recombines TRBV4-1 with TRBJ1-2; the D is unclear. This CDR3 has 15 residues. The germline V and J ends were trimmed by 4 bases and 4 bases, with 16 bases remaining between them. The V gene's germline CDR1 is MGHRA and CDR2 YSYEKL.

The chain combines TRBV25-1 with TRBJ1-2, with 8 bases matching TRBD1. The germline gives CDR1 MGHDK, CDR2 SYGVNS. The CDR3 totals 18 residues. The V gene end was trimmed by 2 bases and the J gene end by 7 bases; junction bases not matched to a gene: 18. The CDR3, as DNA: TGTGCCAGCAGTGAAACGAGTAGAGACCGGACAGGGCGGGGTGGCTACACCTTC. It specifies CASSETSRDRTGRGGYTF.

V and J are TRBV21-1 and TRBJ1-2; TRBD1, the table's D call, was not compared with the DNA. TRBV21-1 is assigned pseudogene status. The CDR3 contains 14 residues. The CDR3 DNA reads TGTGCCAGCAGCAAAGAGGGGACAGGTCACGGCTACACCTTC. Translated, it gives CASSKEGTGHGYTF.

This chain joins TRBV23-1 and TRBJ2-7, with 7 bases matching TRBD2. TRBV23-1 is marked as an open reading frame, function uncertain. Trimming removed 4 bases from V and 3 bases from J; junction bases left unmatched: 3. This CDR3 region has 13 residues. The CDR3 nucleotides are TGCGCCAGCAGTCGGGAGGGGATCTACGAGCAGTACGTC. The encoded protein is CASSREGIYEQYV.

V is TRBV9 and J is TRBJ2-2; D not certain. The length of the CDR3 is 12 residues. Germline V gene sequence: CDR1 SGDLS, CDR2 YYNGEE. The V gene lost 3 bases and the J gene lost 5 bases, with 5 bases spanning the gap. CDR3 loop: CASSAVTGELFF. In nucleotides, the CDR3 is TGTGCCAGCAGCGCCGTTACCGGGGAGCTGTTTTTT.

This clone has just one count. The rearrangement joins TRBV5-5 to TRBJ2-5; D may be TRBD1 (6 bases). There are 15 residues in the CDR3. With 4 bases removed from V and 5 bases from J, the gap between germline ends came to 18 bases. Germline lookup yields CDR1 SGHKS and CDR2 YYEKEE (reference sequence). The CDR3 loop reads CASSGPTGDGETQYF. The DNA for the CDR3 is TGTGCCAGCAGCGGACCGACAGGCGATGGGGAGACCCAGTACTTC.

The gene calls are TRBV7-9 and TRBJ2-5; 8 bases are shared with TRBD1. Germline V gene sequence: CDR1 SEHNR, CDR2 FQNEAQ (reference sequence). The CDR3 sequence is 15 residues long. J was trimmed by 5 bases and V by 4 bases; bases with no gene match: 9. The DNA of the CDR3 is TGTGCCAGCAGCTCAAGACAGGGGATGGGGGAGACCCAGTACTTC. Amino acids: CASSSRQGMGETQYF.

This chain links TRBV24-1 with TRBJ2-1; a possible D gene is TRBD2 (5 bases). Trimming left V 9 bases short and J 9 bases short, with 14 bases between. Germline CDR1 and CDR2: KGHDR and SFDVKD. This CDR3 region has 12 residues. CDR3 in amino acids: CATASDSGEQFF. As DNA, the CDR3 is TGTGCCACCGCATCGGACTCGGGTGAGCAGTTCTTC.

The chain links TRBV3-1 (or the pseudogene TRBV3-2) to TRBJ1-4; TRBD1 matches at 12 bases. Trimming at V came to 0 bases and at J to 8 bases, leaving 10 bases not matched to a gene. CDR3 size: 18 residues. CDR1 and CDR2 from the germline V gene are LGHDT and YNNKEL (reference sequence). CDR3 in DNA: TGTGCCAGCAGCCAAGATTGGGGGACAGGGGGCGAGCGCGAAAAACTGTTTTTT. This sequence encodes CASSQDWGTGGEREKLFF.

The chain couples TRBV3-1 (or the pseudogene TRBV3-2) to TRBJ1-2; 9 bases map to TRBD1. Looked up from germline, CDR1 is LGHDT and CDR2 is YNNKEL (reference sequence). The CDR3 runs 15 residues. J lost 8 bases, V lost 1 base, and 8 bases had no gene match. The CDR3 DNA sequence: TGTGCCAGCAGCCAAGTGAACAGCGGACAGGGGGGCTACACCTTC. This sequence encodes CASSQVNSGQGGYTF.

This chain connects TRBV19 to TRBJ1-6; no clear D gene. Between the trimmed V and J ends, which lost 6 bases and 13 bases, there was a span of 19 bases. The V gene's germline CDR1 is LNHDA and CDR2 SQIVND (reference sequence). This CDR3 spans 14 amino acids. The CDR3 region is CASSPTRDMIPLHF. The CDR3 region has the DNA TGTGCCAGTAGCCCGACGCGGGATATGATTCCCCTCCACTTT.

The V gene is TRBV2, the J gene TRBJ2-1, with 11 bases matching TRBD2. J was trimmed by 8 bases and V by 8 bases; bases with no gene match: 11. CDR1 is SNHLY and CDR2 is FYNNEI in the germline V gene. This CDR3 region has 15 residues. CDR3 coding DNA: TGTGCCAGCGCCTTAGCGGGGGGGCCAGGTGATGAGCAGTTCTTC. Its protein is CASALAGGPGDEQFF.

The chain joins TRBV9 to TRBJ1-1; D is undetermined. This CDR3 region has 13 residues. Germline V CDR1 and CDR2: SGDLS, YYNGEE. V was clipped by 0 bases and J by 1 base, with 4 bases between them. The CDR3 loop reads CASSVVANTEAFF. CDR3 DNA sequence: TGTGCCAGCAGCGTAGTGGCGAACACTGAAGCTTTCTTT. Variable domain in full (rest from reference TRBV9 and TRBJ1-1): DSGVTQTPKHLITATGQRVTLRCSPRSGDLSVYWYQQSLDQGLQFLIQYYNGEERAKGNILERFSAQQFPDLHSELNLSSLELGDSALYFCASSVVANTEAFFGQGTRLTVV.

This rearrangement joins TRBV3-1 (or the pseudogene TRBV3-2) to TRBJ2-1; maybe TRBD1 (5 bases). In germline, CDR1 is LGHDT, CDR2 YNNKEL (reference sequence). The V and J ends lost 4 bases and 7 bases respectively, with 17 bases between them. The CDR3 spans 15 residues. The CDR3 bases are TGTGCCAGCAGCCGCGTGGGGCCGACTGGGAATGAGCAGTTCTTC. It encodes CASSRVGPTGNEQFF.

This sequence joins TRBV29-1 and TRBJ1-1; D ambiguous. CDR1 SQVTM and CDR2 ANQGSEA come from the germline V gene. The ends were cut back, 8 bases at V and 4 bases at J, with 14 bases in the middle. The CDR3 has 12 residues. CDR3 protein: CSISLVATEAFF. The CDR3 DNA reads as TGCAGCATTTCCCTGGTAGCCACTGAAGCTTTCTTT. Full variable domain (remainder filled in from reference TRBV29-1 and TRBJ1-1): SAVISQKPSRDICQRGTSLTIQCQVDSQVTMMFWYRQQPGQSLTLIATANQGSEATYESGFVIDKFPISRPNLTFSTLTVSNMSPEDSSIYLCSISLVATEAFFGQGTRLTVV.